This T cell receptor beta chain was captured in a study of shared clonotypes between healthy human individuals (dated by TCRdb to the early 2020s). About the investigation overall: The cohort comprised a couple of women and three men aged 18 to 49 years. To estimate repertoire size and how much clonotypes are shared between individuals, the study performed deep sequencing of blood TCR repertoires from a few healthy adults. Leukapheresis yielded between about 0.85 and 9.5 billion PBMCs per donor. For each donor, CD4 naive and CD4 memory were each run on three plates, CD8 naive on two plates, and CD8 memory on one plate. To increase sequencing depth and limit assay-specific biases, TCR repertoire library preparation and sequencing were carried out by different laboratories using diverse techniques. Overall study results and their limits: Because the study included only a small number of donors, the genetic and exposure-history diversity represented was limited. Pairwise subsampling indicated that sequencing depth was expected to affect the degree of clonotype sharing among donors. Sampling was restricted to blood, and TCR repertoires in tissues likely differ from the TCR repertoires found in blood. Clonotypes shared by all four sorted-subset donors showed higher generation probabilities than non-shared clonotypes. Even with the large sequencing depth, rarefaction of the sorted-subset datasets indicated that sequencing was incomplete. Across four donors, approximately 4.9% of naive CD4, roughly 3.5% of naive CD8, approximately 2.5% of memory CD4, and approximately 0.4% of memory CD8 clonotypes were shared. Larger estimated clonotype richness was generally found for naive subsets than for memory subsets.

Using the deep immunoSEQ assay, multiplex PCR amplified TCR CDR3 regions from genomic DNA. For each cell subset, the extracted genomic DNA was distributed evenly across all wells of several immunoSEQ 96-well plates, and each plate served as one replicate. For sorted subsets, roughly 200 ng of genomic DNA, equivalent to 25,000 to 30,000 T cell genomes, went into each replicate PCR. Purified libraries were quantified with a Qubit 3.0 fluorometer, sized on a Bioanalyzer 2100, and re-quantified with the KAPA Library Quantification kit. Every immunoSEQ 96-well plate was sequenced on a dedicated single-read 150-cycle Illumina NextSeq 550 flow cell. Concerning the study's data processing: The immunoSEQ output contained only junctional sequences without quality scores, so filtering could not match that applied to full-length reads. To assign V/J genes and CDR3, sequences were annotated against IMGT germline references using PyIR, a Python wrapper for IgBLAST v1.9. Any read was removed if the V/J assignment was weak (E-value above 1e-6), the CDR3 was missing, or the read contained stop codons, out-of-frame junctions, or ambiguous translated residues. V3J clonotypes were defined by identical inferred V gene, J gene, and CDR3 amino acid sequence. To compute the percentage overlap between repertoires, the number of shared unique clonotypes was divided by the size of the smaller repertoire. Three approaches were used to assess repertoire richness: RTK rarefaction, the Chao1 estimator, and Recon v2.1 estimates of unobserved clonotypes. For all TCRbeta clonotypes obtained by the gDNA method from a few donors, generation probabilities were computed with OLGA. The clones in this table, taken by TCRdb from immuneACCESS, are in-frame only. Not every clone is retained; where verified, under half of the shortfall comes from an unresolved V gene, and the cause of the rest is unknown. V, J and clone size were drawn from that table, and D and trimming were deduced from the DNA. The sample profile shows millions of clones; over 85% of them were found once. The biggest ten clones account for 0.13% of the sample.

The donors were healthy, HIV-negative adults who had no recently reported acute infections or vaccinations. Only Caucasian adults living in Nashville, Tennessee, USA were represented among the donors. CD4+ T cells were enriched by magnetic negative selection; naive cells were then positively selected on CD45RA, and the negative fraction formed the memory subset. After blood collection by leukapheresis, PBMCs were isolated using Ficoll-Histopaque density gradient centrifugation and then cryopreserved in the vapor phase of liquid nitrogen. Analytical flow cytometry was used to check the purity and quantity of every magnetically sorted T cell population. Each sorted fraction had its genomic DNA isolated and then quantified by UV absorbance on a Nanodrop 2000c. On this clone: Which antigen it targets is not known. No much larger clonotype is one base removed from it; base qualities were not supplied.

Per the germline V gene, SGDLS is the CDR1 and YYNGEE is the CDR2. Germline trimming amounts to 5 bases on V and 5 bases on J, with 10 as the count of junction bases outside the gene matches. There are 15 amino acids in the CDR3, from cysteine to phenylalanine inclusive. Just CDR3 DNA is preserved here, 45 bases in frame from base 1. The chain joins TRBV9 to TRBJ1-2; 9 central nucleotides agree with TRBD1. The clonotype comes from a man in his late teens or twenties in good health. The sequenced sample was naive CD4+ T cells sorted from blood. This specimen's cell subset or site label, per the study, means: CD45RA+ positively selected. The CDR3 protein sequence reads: CASRTPGQGRYGYTF. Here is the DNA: TGTGCCAGCAGGACCCCGGGACAGGGACGGTATGGCTACACCTTC.